The 24 T cell receptor beta chains presented below share a single source sample, sequenced in a study of cytomegalovirus exposure and HLA in healthy donors. The PCR employed 60 Vbeta primers together with 13 Jbeta primers. Assay used: immunoSEQ multiplex PCR; TCRdb lists only in-frame clones, some missing. The data show 55,000 to 80,000 clones, 60% to 80% seen once. The sequenced sample was PBMCs. These TCRs come from a woman aged 25 to 39 in good health and CMV-seropositive.

V is TRBV9 and J is TRBJ2-7, with TRBD1 matching over 10 bases. The V and J ends lost 8 bases and 5 bases, in that order; junction bases with no gene match: 7. The CDR3 totals 13 residues. From germline, CDR1 is SGDLS and CDR2 YYNGEE. In DNA form, the CDR3 reads TGTGCCAGTTCCCGGGACAGGGGCGACGAGCAGTACTTC. Translating it yields CASSRDRGDEQYF.

The chain links TRBV4-1 to TRBJ1-2, with TRBD1 matching over 8 bases. This CDR3 is built from 16 residues. The V and J ends lost 2 bases and 4 bases, in that order; junction bases with no gene match: 9. Germline CDR1 and CDR2: MGHRA and YSYEKL. The CDR3 DNA reads as TGCGCCAGCAGCCAACCGGGACAGGTTTTTTCCTATGGCTACACCTTC. This gives the protein CASSQPGQVFSYGYTF.

CDR3 bases: TGTGCCAGCAGCTTAGGCAGGGGAATAGGTACGCAGTATTTT. This gives the protein CASSLGRGIGTQYF. The chain employs TRBV7-9 and TRBJ2-3; D is perhaps TRBD1 (6 bases). V lost 1 base and J 8 bases, leaving 13 bases between the germline ends. Germline V gene sequence: CDR1 SEHNR, CDR2 FQNEAQ (reference sequence). CDR3 length: 14 residues.

V and J are TRBV4-2 and TRBJ2-7; the match to TRBD1 covers 7 bases. Germline assignment: CDR1 LGHNA and CDR2 YNFKEQ. CDR3 length: 15 amino acids. J lost 7 bases, V lost 2 bases, and 11 bases had no gene match. The CDR3 is CASSQTRTGSGEQYF. In DNA form, the CDR3 reads TGTGCCAGCAGCCAAACTCGGACAGGATCGGGTGAGCAGTACTTC.

The rearrangement links TRBV4-3 to TRBJ1-1, with D perhaps TRBD1 (5 bases). This CDR3 comprises 14 residues. The V gene lost 1 base and the J gene lost 5 bases, with 11 bases spanning the gap. Germline CDR1 LGHNA, CDR2 YSLEER. CDR3 loop: CASSQVGLRTEAFF. The CDR3 DNA is TGCGCCAGCAGCCAAGTGGGGCTGAGGACTGAAGCTTTCTTT.

This rearrangement joins TRBV29-1 to TRBJ1-2; D is undetermined. V lost 4 bases, J lost 2 bases, and 5 bases lay in between. This CDR3 is built from 11 residues. Germline values: CDR1 SQVTM, CDR2 ANQGSEA. Written as DNA, the CDR3 is TGCAGCGTTGCACAGAACTATGGCTACACCTTC. Translation: CSVAQNYGYTF.

The chain carries TRBV7-8 and TRBJ2-1; no clear D gene. The CDR3 extends over 12 amino acids. The V end lost 3 bases, the J end lost 7 bases, and 7 bases lay between the germline ends. The germline V gene has CDR1 SGHVS and CDR2 FQNEAQ. The CDR3 DNA is TGTGCCAGCAGCTTGAGCCGTAATGAGCAGTTCTTC. It yields the protein CASSLSRNEQFF.

CDR3 in DNA: TGTGCCAGCAGCCCCGGACAGTTCTCTGGAAACACCATATATTTT. Its translation: CASSPGQFSGNTIYF. The chain uses TRBV7-9 and TRBJ1-3; a possible D gene is TRBD1 (6 bases). Germline values: CDR1 SEHNR, CDR2 FQNEAQ (reference sequence). Between the trimmed V and J ends, which lost 5 bases and 0 bases, there was a span of 11 bases. This CDR3 has 15 amino acids.

The chain employs TRBV15 and TRBJ2-7; D unresolved. V lost 1 base, J lost 6 bases, and 13 bases lay in between. Germline V gene lookup returns CDR1 LNHNV and CDR2 YYDKDF (reference sequence). The CDR3 is made up of 14 amino acids. The CDR3 nucleotides read TGTGCCACCAGCAGAGGACACGGTGCGCTCGAGCAGTACTTC. This sequence encodes CATSRGHGALEQYF.

The rearrangement links TRBV7-2 to TRBJ2-7; 10 bases agree with TRBD2. Looked up from germline, CDR1 is SGHTA and CDR2 is FQGNSA. V lost 4 bases to trimming and J lost 2 bases; unmatched junction nucleotides: 5. The CDR3 is made up of 15 amino acids. The CDR3 here is CASSSASGGTYEQYF. CDR3 sequence (DNA): TGTGCCAGCAGCTCGGCTAGCGGGGGAACCTACGAGCAGTACTTC.

This chain uses TRBV19 with TRBJ1-1; D is unresolved. V lost 3 bases and J lost 3, with 5 bases in between. The germline V gene encodes CDR1 LNHDA and CDR2 SQIVND (reference sequence). The CDR3 runs to 12 residues. In DNA form, the CDR3 reads TGTGCCAGTAGTATTCGGGACACTGAAGCTTTCTTT. Protein sequence: CASSIRDTEAFF.

This chain uses TRBV13 with TRBJ2-1, with D possibly TRBD1 on 5 matching bases. This CDR3 contains 14 residues. Germline V lookup: CDR1 PRHDT, CDR2 FYEKMQ (reference sequence). V was trimmed by 2 bases and J by 0 bases, leaving 5 bases between them. The CDR3: CASSLQGSYNEQFF. CDR3 bases: TGTGCCAGCAGCTTACAGGGCTCCTACAATGAGCAGTTCTTC.

V usage is TRBV5-1 and J usage is TRBJ1-2; TRBD1 matches 7 bases. V was pared by 4 bases and J by 3 bases, with 3 bases of the junction left unmatched. The CDR3 has 13 residues. CDR1 and CDR2 (germline): SGHRS, YFSETQ. In nucleotides, the CDR3 is TGCGCCAGCAGCCCAACAGGGGACTATGGCTACACCTTC. This codes for CASSPTGDYGYTF.

This sequence joins TRBV30 and TRBJ1-5, with 10 positions matching TRBD1. Germline V CDR1 and CDR2: GTSNPN, SVGIG (reference sequence). This CDR3 is built from 15 residues. The V and J ends lost 1 base and 4 bases, in that order; junction bases with no gene match: 4. CDR3 in DNA: TGTGCCTGGAGTGATACGGGACAGGGGAATCAGCCCCAGCATTTT. As protein: CAWSDTGQGNQPQHF.

V usage is TRBV4-1 and J usage is TRBJ1-5; D not resolved. This CDR3 region has 15 residues. From germline, CDR1 is MGHRA and CDR2 YSYEKL. Trimming shortened V by 1 base and J by 7 bases, and 14 bases separated the two germline ends. The CDR3 coding sequence is TGCGCCAGCAGCCAAGGGATGTCGGGAGGCCAGCCCCAGCATTTT. Its protein product is CASSQGMSGGQPQHF.

This clone was found a few times. The CDR3 spells CASSQERGREYEKLFF. As DNA, the CDR3 is TGCGCCAGCAGCCAAGAGCGCGGCAGGGAATATGAAAAACTGTTTTTT. The chain employs TRBV4-1 and TRBJ1-4, with D perhaps matching TRBD1 (5 bases). This CDR3 has 16 residues. With 0 bases removed from V and 6 bases from J, the gap between germline ends came to 14 bases. Germline CDR1 and CDR2: MGHRA and YSYEKL.

This clone was detected only once. V is TRBV2 and J is TRBJ1-1; D call uncertain. This CDR3 region has 11 residues. Germline CDR1 and CDR2: SNHLY and FYNNEI. V was shortened by 10 bases and J by 7 bases, with 13 bases between the two germline ends. The CDR3: CATATTREAFF. Here the CDR3 DNA reads TGTGCCACCGCGACAACACGTGAAGCTTTCTTT.

The chain carries TRBV4-2 and TRBJ2-3; the D is unclear. Between the trimmed V and J ends, which lost 1 base and 7 bases, there was a span of 15 bases. Germline-derived CDR1 and CDR2 are LGHNA and YNFKEQ. The CDR3 spans 15 residues. CDR3 DNA sequence: TGTGCCAGCAGCCAAGTGGTAGCAAGCCTCCATACGCAGTATTTT. It specifies CASSQVVASLHTQYF.

J is TRBJ1-2 and V is TRBV28; 7 positions match TRBD1. The V gene end was trimmed by 9 bases and the J gene end by 3 bases; junction bases not matched to a gene: 10. The CDR3 has 14 amino acids. The germline CDR1 and CDR2 sequences are MDHEN and SYDVKM. The CDR3 loop reads CASNPGQRDYGYTF. CDR3 nucleotides: TGTGCCAGTAACCCGGGACAGCGCGACTATGGCTACACCTTC.

The chain combines TRBV6-1 with TRBJ2-5; D may be TRBD2 (6 bases). Germline V gene sequence: CDR1 MNHNS, CDR2 SASEGT. V lost 7 bases and J 3 bases, leaving 15 bases between the germline ends. The CDR3 is 14 residues long. The CDR3 region is CASISAGREETQYF. The CDR3, as DNA: TGTGCCAGCATTTCGGCGGGAAGGGAAGAGACCCAGTACTTC.

This clone has only a few counts. The chain joins TRBV4-1 to TRBJ2-7, with 10 bases lining up with TRBD2. Germline assignment: CDR1 MGHRA and CDR2 YSYEKL. The CDR3 is 18 amino acids. V gave up 1 base and J gave up 1 base; unmatched junction bases: 10. The CDR3 region has the DNA TGCGCCAGCAGCCAAGGCCCCCCGACTAGCGGGCAGTCCTACGAGCAGTACTTC. Translation: CASSQGPPTSGQSYEQYF.

This chain uses TRBV6-5 with TRBJ2-1; D may be TRBD1 (7 bases). V lost 4 bases and J 8 bases, leaving 12 bases between the germline ends. The CDR3 has 13 residues. CDR1 is MNHEY, CDR2 SVGAGI, per germline. CDR3 sequence reads: CASSWRGRYEQFF. DNA of the CDR3: TGTGCCAGCAGTTGGAGGGGGCGCTATGAGCAGTTCTTC.

This chain links TRBV6-5 with TRBJ1-3, with 8 bases matching TRBD1. Trimming took 7 bases from V and 9 from J; bases not matched to a gene: 11. Germline V gene sequence: CDR1 MNHEY, CDR2 SVGAGI. CDR3 length equals 14 residues. This CDR3 reads CASNPTGERGTIYF. CDR3 DNA sequence: TGTGCCAGCAACCCGACAGGGGAGCGCGGCACCATATATTTT.

The genes are TRBV30 and TRBJ1-5, with TRBD1 matching over 8 bases. The CDR3 contains 13 residues. J was trimmed by 5 bases and V by 2 bases; bases with no gene match: 2. Germline assignment: CDR1 GTSNPN and CDR2 SVGIG (reference sequence). CDR3 in DNA: TGTGCCTGGAGTTCAGGGGGCTATCAGCCCCAGCATTTT. As protein: CAWSSGGYQPQHF.